What follows are 11 T cell receptor beta chains derived from one specimen sequenced in a study of relationships among human T cell subsets. Memory T cells were selected with anti-CD45RO beads from the CD45RA-negative fraction. Semiquantitative ARM-PCR amplified T cell receptor alpha and beta CDR3 regions from mRNA. Exponential amplification used communal superprimers after tagged nested gene-specific primers in ARM-PCR. TCRdb analysed the multiplex PCR reads with MiXCR anew, one entry per CDR3 protein. The data contain about 9,100 distinct CDR3 sequences, about 55% of them singletons. Sequencing was done on a sample of memory T cells sorted from blood. The receptors shown here come from a man in his forties or fifties in good health.

This clonotype was detected once. The germline gene is not matched at one end of the junction; a read error may be the cause. The chain employs TRBV4-2 and TRBJ2-7; 11 nucleotides agree with TRBD2. The germline gives CDR1 LGHNA, CDR2 YNFKEQ. This CDR3 is 17 amino acids long. The CDR3 protein is CASSHRTTSGTTHEQYF. DNA of the CDR3: TGCGCCAGCAGCCACCGCACGACTAGCGGGACGACCCACGAGCAGTACTTC.

The chain is built from TRBV12-3 or TRBV12-4 and TRBJ2-3; TRBD1 might be the D (5 bases). Trimming cost V 3 bases and J 10 bases, with 23 bases left between them. The CDR3 sequence is 16 residues long. The CDR3 loop reads CASSFGRKQATRAQYF. DNA of the CDR3: TGTGCCAGCAGTTTCGGCCGGAAACAGGCCACCAGGGCGCAGTATTTT.

The chain joins TRBV11-2 to TRBJ2-3; D is unclear. The CDR3 covers 15 residues. The ends were cut back, 11 bases at V and 2 bases at J, with 20 bases in the middle. In germline, CDR1 is SGHAT, CDR2 FQNNGV. CDR3 amino acids: CASKPIRASTDTQYF. The CDR3 region has the DNA TGTGCCTCCAAACCCATCCGGGCCTCCACAGATACGCAGTATTTT.

This clonotype was picked up a small number of times. V and J are TRBV12-3 or TRBV12-4 and TRBJ2-1; TRBD1 matches at 7 bases. CDR3 length: 15 residues. Trimming cost V 6 bases and J 4 bases; bases outside gene matches: 9. DNA for the CDR3: TGTGCCAGCAGACCCTCGGGACAGTCTTACAATGAGCAGTTCTTC. Encoded protein: CASRPSGQSYNEQFF.

The J gene is TRBJ2-5, the V gene TRBV10-3; 10 bases agree with TRBD1. V lost 5 bases and J lost 4; bases outside the gene matches: 4. The germline V gene has CDR1 ENHRY and CDR2 SYGVKD. The CDR3 consists of 14 residues. The CDR3 DNA is TGTGCCATCAGTAACCGGGACAGGGGAGAGACCCAGTACTTC. Translation: CAISNRDRGETQYF.

The chain recombines TRBV10-3 with TRBJ1-3; TRBD1 agrees at 7 bases. V dropped 6 bases and J dropped 2; count of bases not matched to a gene: 4. Germline CDR1 reads ENHRY; CDR2 reads SYGVKD. This CDR3 contains 14 residues. CDR3 in amino acids: CAISPGGTGNTIYF. In DNA form, the CDR3 reads TGTGCCATCAGCCCAGGGGGGACTGGAAACACCATATATTTT.

In its sample, this clonotype was seen a few times. The V gene is TRBV14, the J gene TRBJ2-6; 9 bases are shared with TRBD1. Germline V gives CDR1 SGHDN, CDR2 FVKESK. The V and J ends lost 3 bases and 3 bases, in that order; junction bases with no gene match: 6. CDR3 length equals 17 residues. The CDR3 spells CASSHQDRGFGANVLTF. The DNA of the CDR3 is TGTGCCAGCAGCCACCAGGACAGGGGATTTGGGGCCAACGTCCTGACTTTC.

The chain links TRBV5-1 to TRBJ2-1; TRBD2 matches 7 bases. This CDR3 has 14 amino acids. Germline V CDR1 and CDR2: SGHRS, YFSETQ. V lost 3 bases, J lost 6 bases, and 6 bases stayed unmatched. The CDR3 DNA reads TGCGCCAGCAGCTCCGGTACTAGCGCCAATGAGCAGTTCTTC. This encodes CASSSGTSANEQFF.

This clonotype was counted only a few times. V and J are TRBV12-3 or TRBV12-4 and TRBJ2-1, with 8 nucleotides matching TRBD1. This CDR3 contains 14 residues. Trimming removed 2 bases from V and 9 bases from J; junction bases left unmatched: 6. The CDR3 region has the DNA TGTGCCAGCAGTTTAAGGCAGGGGGCGAGTGAGCAGTTCTTC. It specifies CASSLRQGASEQFF.

The V gene is TRBV11-2, the J gene TRBJ2-3; TRBD2 agrees at 9 bases. Losses at the gene ends were 3 bases for V and 3 bases for J; bases not matched to a gene: 4. Germline CDR1 is SGHAT and CDR2 is FQNNGV. The CDR3 length is 15 residues. CDR3 DNA sequence: TGTGCCAGCAGCTTTGCGGGAGGGATAACAGATACGCAGTATTTT. Amino acids: CASSFAGGITDTQYF.

Only a few counts were recorded for this clonotype. This chain uses TRBV28 with TRBJ2-4, with TRBD1 matching 7 bases. CDR1 and CDR2 (germline): MDHEN, SYDVKM. The CDR3 contains 19 residues. J was trimmed by 3 bases and V by 2 bases; bases with no gene match: 16. CDR3 residues: CASSLGAGRGPIVKNIQYF. Written as DNA, the CDR3 is TGTGCCAGCAGTTTAGGAGCAGGAAGGGGGCCAATAGTCAAAAACATTCAGTACTTC.